Listed below are T cell receptor beta chains from one sample, sequenced in a study of T cells after somatic rescue of genetic block. Assay: immunoSEQ multiplex PCR; the TCRdb copy retains only in-frame clones and omits some. The data show over 14,000 clones, around 70% seen once. Sequenced material: peripheral blood mononuclear cells (PBMCs). These receptors were obtained from a boy aged 5-17 years. Each CDR3 is given with its conserved first and last residue. The order of the fields is D gene, clone size, J gene, V gene, CDR3 protein, CDR3 DNA. The D gene is left open where the match is weak. Not every row has a clone size; where given, it reads once, few, many or a size class.

TRBD2 | . | TRBJ2-1 | TRBV5-4 | CASSLASGGPWDNEQFF | TGTGCCAGCAGCTTGGCGAGCGGGGGGCCTTGGGACAATGAGCAGTTCTTC
. | . | TRBJ2-3 | TRBV6-4 | CASSDSSTRRRTQYF | TGTGCCAGCAGTGACTCATCCACTAGAAGGCGTACGCAGTATTTT
. | few | TRBJ1-3 | TRBV18 | CASSPVGQDSGNTIYF | TGTGCCAGCTCACCCGTGGGGCAGGACTCTGGAAACACCATATATTTT
TRBD1 | . | TRBJ2-7 | TRBV5-5 | CASSHSPTGPRVPYEQYF | TGTGCCAGCAGCCATTCCCCGACAGGGCCGAGGGTCCCCTACGAGCAGTACTTC
. | . | TRBJ2-7 | TRBV4-2 | CASSQGRSSYEQYF | TGTGCCAGCAGCCAGGGCAGGAGCTCCTACGAGCAGTACTTC
TRBD1 | . | TRBJ1-2 | TRBV18 | CASSPGQGDYGYTF | TGTGCCAGCTCACCCGGACAGGGGGACTATGGCTACACCTTC
. | few | TRBJ2-7 | TRBV11-2 | CASSPGHYEQYF | TGTGCCAGCAGCCCTGGACACTACGAGCAGTACTTC
. | few | TRBJ2-7 | TRBV11-2 | CASSPRLSYEQYF | TGTGCCAGCAGCCCCCGTCTTAGCTACGAGCAGTACTTC
TRBD1 | . | TRBJ2-5 | TRBV5-1 | CASSWTGQETQYF | TGCGCCAGCAGCTGGACAGGACAAGAGACCCAGTACTTC
. | . | TRBJ2-2 | TRBV28 | CASSLFWGELFF | TGTGCCAGCAGTTTGTTTTGGGGGGAGCTGTTTTTT
TRBD1 | few | TRBJ1-5 | TRBV4-1 | CASSQGILTGGHNQPQHF | TGCGCCAGCAGCCAAGGCATACTGACAGGGGGGCACAATCAGCCCCAGCATTTT
. | . | TRBJ2-7 | TRBV5-5 | CASSLLHSDVYEQYF | TGTGCCAGCAGCTTGTTGCACAGCGACGTATACGAGCAGTACTTC
. | . | TRBJ1-6 | TRBV5-1 | CASSLQGLGSPLHF | TGCGCCAGCAGCTTACAGGGTCTGGGTTCACCCCTCCACTTT
TRBD2 | . | TRBJ2-1 | TRBV6-1 | CASSDWGLAGVPSSYNEQFF | TGTGCCAGCAGTGATTGGGGACTAGCGGGAGTCCCTAGCTCCTACAATGAGCAGTTCTTC
. | . | TRBJ1-3 | TRBV6-1 | CASSERGSDGNTIYF | TGTGCCAGCAGTGAACGGGGGTCTGATGGAAACACCATATATTTT
. | . | TRBJ1-2 | TRBV28 | CASSLPGPNYGYTF | TGTGCCAGCAGTTTACCGGGACCGAACTATGGCTACACCTTC
. | . | TRBJ2-7 | TRBV11-2 | CASSLRQFSYEQYF | TGTGCCAGCAGCCTTAGACAGTTCTCCTACGAGCAGTACTTC
TRBD2 | . | TRBJ2-7 | TRBV2 | CASRRLAGAPYEQYF | TGTGCCAGCAGGAGACTAGCGGGCGCCCCCTACGAGCAGTACTTC
TRBD1 | . | TRBJ2-3 | TRBV9 | CASSAPDRVIRADTQYF | TGTGCCAGCAGCGCCCCGGACAGGGTAATCAGGGCAGATACGCAGTATTTT
. | . | TRBJ1-1 | TRBV5-1 | CASSLGGPTEAFF | TGCGCCAGCAGCTTGGGGGGGCCCACTGAAGCTTTCTTT
TRBD2 | . | TRBJ2-7 | TRBV10-3 | CAISDDRTSVAYEQYF | TGTGCCATCAGTGACGACAGGACTAGCGTCGCCTACGAGCAGTACTTC
. | . | TRBJ1-2 | TRBV6-1 | CASSEWAAGGYTF | TGTGCCAGCAGTGAATGGGCGGCTGGTGGCTACACCTTC
. | . | TRBJ1-6 | TRBV5-5 | CASSLGVRASPLHF | TGTGCCAGCAGCTTGGGGGTCAGGGCTTCACCCCTCCACTTT
. | . | TRBJ1-2 | TRBV6-4 | CASSDSIGYGYTF | TGTGCCAGCAGTGACTCCATAGGCTATGGCTACACCTTC
TRBD2 | . | TRBJ2-1 | TRBV7-3 | CASSPFSSGGTYNEQFF | TGTGCCAGCAGCCCTTTTTCGTCGGGGGGTACGTACAATGAGCAGTTCTTC
TRBD2 | . | TRBJ2-1 | TRBV6-5 | CASSYSGLDNEQFF | TGTGCCAGCAGTTACTCTGGACTAGACAATGAGCAGTTCTTC
TRBD1 | few | TRBJ1-1 | TRBV28 | CASSPGQGNTEVFF | TGTGCCAGCAGTCCGGGACAGGGTAACACTGAAGTTTTCTTT
. | . | TRBJ2-2 | TRBV9 | CASSFQDTGELFF | TGTGCCAGCAGTTTCCAGGACACCGGGGAGCTGTTTTTT
. | . | TRBJ2-7 | TRBV6-5 | CASRPGISYEQYF | TGTGCCAGCCGGCCGGGGATCTCCTACGAGCAGTACTTC
TRBD1 | . | TRBJ2-7 | TRBV6-5 | CASRGMRQGDYEQYF | TGTGCCAGCCGAGGGATGAGACAGGGTGATTACGAGCAGTACTTC
. | once | TRBJ2-1 | TRBV7-7 | CASSLVGGPSSYNEQFF | TGTGCTAGCAGCTTAGTCGGGGGGCCCAGCTCCTACAATGAGCAGTTCTTC
TRBD2 | . | TRBJ2-6 | TRBV16 | CASSHSSGGTGANVLTF | TGTGCCAGCAGCCATTCTAGCGGGGGAACTGGGGCCAACGTCCTGACTTTC
. | . | TRBJ1-1 | TRBV10-3 | CAINYSGAWDTEAFF | TGTGCCATCAATTACTCCGGGGCCTGGGACACTGAAGCTTTCTTT
TRBD2 | . | TRBJ2-1 | TRBV7-2 | CASSLGISGVYNEQFF | TGTGCCAGCAGCTTAGGTATTAGCGGGGTTTACAATGAGCAGTTCTTC
. | . | TRBJ1-2 | TRBV13 | CASSLLQLGDGYTF | TGTGCCAGCAGCTTACTCCAGCTGGGGGATGGCTACACCTTC
TRBD2 | . | TRBJ2-5 | TRBV2 | CASRESGGAQTQYF | TGTGCCAGCAGGGAGAGCGGGGGGGCACAGACCCAGTACTTC
TRBD1 | . | TRBJ1-2 | TRBV6-5 | CASSYGTGGIYGYTF | TGTGCCAGCAGTTACGGGACAGGGGGCATCTATGGCTACACCTTC
TRBD2 | . | TRBJ2-4 | TRBV16 | CASSQSVVAGTKNIQYF | TGTGCCAGCAGCCAATCCGTGGTAGCGGGAACCAAAAACATTCAGTACTTC
. | . | TRBJ1-2 | TRBV6-1 | CASLSAGVGYGYTF | TGTGCCAGCCTTTCAGCAGGGGTGGGGTATGGCTACACCTTC
. | . | TRBJ2-5 | TRBV28 | CASSSNPPGQKETQYF | TGTGCCAGCAGTTCAAACCCCCCCGGACAGAAAGAGACCCAGTACTTC
. | once | TRBJ1-4 | TRBV7-9 | CASSRDGLFNEKLFF | TGTGCCAGCAGTCGTGACGGATTATTTAACGAAAAACTGTTTTTT
. | . | TRBJ1-1 | TRBV7-9 | CASSSLRGRVTEAFF | TGTGCCAGCAGCTCCCTAAGGGGCCGGGTTACTGAAGCTTTCTTT
. | . | TRBJ1-1 | TRBV5-1 | CASSHPWDTEAFF | TGCGCCAGCAGCCACCCGTGGGACACTGAAGCTTTCTTT
. | . | TRBJ2-7 | TRBV7-9 | CASSPGLSYEQYF | TGTGCCAGCAGCCCGGGACTCTCCTACGAGCAGTACTTC
. | few | TRBJ2-7 | TRBV6-5 | CASSWGTGLEQYF | TGTGCCAGCAGTTGGGGAACAGGGCTCGAGCAGTACTTC
TRBD1 | many | TRBJ2-1 | TRBV4-2 | CASSHLTGANEQFF | TGTGCCAGCAGCCACCTCACAGGGGCCAATGAGCAGTTCTTC
TRBD2 | . | TRBJ2-5 | TRBV5-1 | CASSSGGPPRGETQYF | TGCGCCAGCAGCTCGGGGGGGCCCCCAAGAGGAGAGACCCAGTACTTC
. | . | TRBJ1-4 | TRBV13 | CASSSLQGLHEKLFF | TGTGCCAGCAGCTCATTACAGGGCCTGCATGAAAAACTGTTTTTT
TRBD1 | few | TRBJ2-2 | TRBV9 | CASSVLPRQGITGELFF | TGTGCCAGCAGCGTCCTACCCCGACAGGGGATAACCGGGGAGCTGTTTTTT
. | . | TRBJ2-5 | TRBV21-1 | CASSKPLGNSGSSRGQETQYF | TGTGCCAGCAGCAAGCCCTTAGGGAATAGCGGGAGCTCGAGGGGACAAGAGACCCAGTACTTC
. | . | TRBJ1-2 | TRBV5-1 | CASSSQGFALTGNYGYTF | TGCGCCAGCAGCTCCCAAGGCTTCGCCCTCACAGGGAACTATGGCTACACCTTC
. | . | TRBJ2-2 | TRBV15 | CATSRDGGGGGELFF | TGTGCCACCAGCAGAGATGGAGGGGGTGGCGGGGAGCTGTTTTTT
. | . | TRBJ2-7 | TRBV28 | CASSLAVKYEQYF | TGTGCCAGCAGTTTAGCCGTCAAATACGAGCAGTACTTC
. | . | TRBJ1-3 | TRBV28 | CASSSGLNSGNTIYF | TGTGCCAGCAGTTCGGGACTGAACTCTGGAAACACCATATATTTT
. | . | TRBJ2-3 | TRBV5-6 | CASSLSRVTDTQYF | TGTGCCAGCAGCTTGTCGCGGGTCACAGATACGCAGTATTTT
TRBD2 | . | TRBJ2-1 | TRBV5-4 | CASSPLGGGLDEQFF | TGTGCCAGCAGCCCGCTCGGGGGGGGCCTCGATGAGCAGTTCTTC
TRBD2 | . | TRBJ2-5 | TRBV19 | CASSIGPSGRALETQYF | TGTGCCAGTAGTATAGGTCCTAGCGGGAGGGCCTTGGAGACCCAGTACTTC
. | once | TRBJ2-1 | TRBV15 | CATSEKVLSYNEQFF | TGTGCCACCAGCGAAAAAGTCCTCTCCTACAATGAGCAGTTCTTC
. | . | TRBJ2-7 | TRBV6-5 | CASSYRQRAYEQYF | TGTGCCAGCAGTTACCGACAGAGGGCTTACGAGCAGTACTTC
. | . | TRBJ1-5 | TRBV18 | CASSPDSPNQPQHF | TGTGCCAGCTCACCGGACAGCCCAAATCAGCCCCAGCATTTT